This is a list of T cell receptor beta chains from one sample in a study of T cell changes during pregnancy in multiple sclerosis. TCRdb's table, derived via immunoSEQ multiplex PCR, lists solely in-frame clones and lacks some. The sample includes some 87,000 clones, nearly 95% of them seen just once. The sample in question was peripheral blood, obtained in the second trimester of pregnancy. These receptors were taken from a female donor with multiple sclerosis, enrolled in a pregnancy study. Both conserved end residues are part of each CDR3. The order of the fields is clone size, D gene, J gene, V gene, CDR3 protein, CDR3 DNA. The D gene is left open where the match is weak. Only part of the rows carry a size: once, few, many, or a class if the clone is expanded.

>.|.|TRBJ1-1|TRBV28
CASIRGGDTEAFF
TGTGCCAGCATTAGAGGAGGGGACACTGAAGCTTTCTTT
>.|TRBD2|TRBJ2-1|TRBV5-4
CASSLKLAGAYNEQFF
TGTGCCAGCAGCTTGAAACTAGCGGGGGCCTACAATGAGCAGTTCTTC
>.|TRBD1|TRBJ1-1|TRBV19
CASSIEGTGEPHYFTEAFF
TGTGCCAGTAGTATAGAGGGGACAGGAGAGCCCCATTACTTCACTGAAGCTTTCTTT
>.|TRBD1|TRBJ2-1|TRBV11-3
CASSQTTGKMGEQFF
TGTGCCAGCAGCCAAACGACAGGGAAGATGGGTGAGCAGTTCTTC
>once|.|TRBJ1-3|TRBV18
CASSPPRGLEGNTIYF
TGTGCCAGCTCACCACCGCGGGGTTTGGAAGGAAACACCATATATTTT
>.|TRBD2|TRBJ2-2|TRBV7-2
CASSFTPRLAGHTGELFF
TGTGCCAGCAGCTTCACCCCTCGACTAGCGGGACACACCGGGGAGCTGTTTTTT
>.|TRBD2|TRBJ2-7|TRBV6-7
CASSPGIAGHYEQYF
TGTGCCAGCAGCCCCGGGATAGCGGGACACTACGAGCAGTACTTC
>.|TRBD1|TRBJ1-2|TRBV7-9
CASSPGTGPRTNYGYTF
TGTGCCAGCAGCCCCGGGACAGGGCCACGGACTAACTATGGCTACACCTTC
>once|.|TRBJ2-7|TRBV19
CASSFQSGEQYF
TGTGCCAGTAGTTTCCAATCAGGCGAGCAGTACTTC
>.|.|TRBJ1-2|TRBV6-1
CASSGQGGNGYTF
TGTGCCAGCAGTGGTCAGGGAGGTAACGGCTACACCTTC
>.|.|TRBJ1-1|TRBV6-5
CASSYGRETFF
TGTGCCAGCAGTTACGGGCGGGAAACTTTCTTT